The 21 T cell receptor beta chains below come from one sample, sequenced in a study of T cells in Graves' hyperthyroidism and ophthalmopathy (dated by TCRdb to about 2019). Library preparation employed multiplex PCR. Sequencing used an Illumina HiSeq 2000. The TCR beta CDR3 regions were amplified from the RNA transcripts. The TCR CDR3 was subjected to a first round of RT-PCR using the HTBI primer set and the Qiagen OneStep RT-PCR kit. TCRdb took the public reads, trimmed them with fastp at Q25, ran MiXCR for clone calling and kept in-frame beta chains. Each CDR3 protein appears once, grouped with its most common genes and DNA. The sample table lists around 620,000 distinct CDR3 sequences, 15% to 20% of them with a count of one. Around 4% of the sample is in the top ten clones. Specimen: blood. The receptors come from a young woman with Graves' hyperthyroidism.

This clonotype has just a few counts. The V gene is TRBV7-2, the J gene TRBJ1-4; D unresolved. CDR1 is SGHTA, CDR2 FQGNSA, per germline. The CDR3 consists of 16 residues. Trimming cost V 5 bases and J 7 bases, with 20 bases left between them. Here the CDR3 reads CASSRNPPRGSEKLFF. The CDR3 DNA sequence: TGTGCCAGCAGCCGCAACCCCCCCCGGGGTAGTGAAAAACTGTTTTTT. Together with reference TRBV7-2 and TRBJ1-4, the CDR3 gives the full variable domain: GAGVSQSPSNKVTEKGKDVELRCDPISGHTALYWYRQSLGQGLEFLIYFQGNSAPDKSGLPSDRFSAERTGGSVSTLTIQRTQQEDSAVYLCASSRNPPRGSEKLFFGSGTQLSVL.

This clonotype was observed at least ten times. The V and J genes are TRBV27 and TRBJ2-2; perhaps TRBD1 as D (6 bases). This CDR3 region has 14 residues. V was shortened by 4 bases and J by 7 bases, with 13 bases between the two germline ends. The germline V gene encodes CDR1 MNHEY and CDR2 SMNVEV (reference sequence). CDR3 sequence reads: CASSSYRAGGELFF. In DNA form, the CDR3 reads TGTGCCAGCAGTTCCTACAGGGCGGGCGGGGAGCTGTTTTTT.

The chain is built from TRBV19 and TRBJ2-1; 9 nucleotides align to TRBD1. V lost 3 bases to trimming and J lost 8 bases; unmatched junction nucleotides: 8. The CDR3 extends over 15 amino acids. The germline V gene encodes CDR1 LNHDA and CDR2 SQIVND (reference sequence). The DNA of the CDR3 is TGTGCCAGTAGTATCCCCGGGACAGGGTATGATGAGCAGTTCTTC. It encodes CASSIPGTGYDEQFF. The full variable domain, rest sourced from reference TRBV19 and TRBJ2-1, is DGGITQSPKYLFRKEGQNVTLSCEQNLNHDAMYWYRQDPGQGLRLIYYSQIVNDFQKGDIAEGYSVSREKKESFPLTVTSAQKNPTAFYLCASSIPGTGYDEQFFGPGTRLTVL.

Details on this clonotype: The junction shows a germline mismatch at one end, possibly a read error. The J gene is TRBJ1-1, the V gene TRBV20-1; D not certain. Germline assignment: CDR1 DFQATT and CDR2 SNEGSKA (reference sequence). CDR3 length equals 11 residues. In DNA, the CDR3 is TGCAGTGCTAGAGCAGACACCGAAGCTTTCTTT. Its translation: CSARADTEAFF.

This clonotype appeared a few times. The chain combines TRBV5-1 with TRBJ1-1, with no clear D. Germline CDR1 reads SGHRS; CDR2 reads YFSETQ. The CDR3 extends over 15 amino acids. Trimming cost V 5 bases and J 5 bases, with 19 bases left between them. The CDR3 DNA reads as TGCGCCAGCAGGTTCGTTGGGGTTAGGCGGACTGAAGCTTTCTTT. Amino acid sequence: CASRFVGVRRTEAFF.

This chain uses TRBV12-3 or TRBV12-4 with TRBJ2-1, with D tentatively TRBD2 (6 bases). With 3 bases removed from V and 0 bases from J, the gap between germline ends came to 18 bases. The CDR3 runs to 18 residues. Here the CDR3 reads CASSFSLRLASSYNEQFF. The CDR3 nucleotides are TGTGCCAGCAGTTTTTCCCTACGGCTAGCGAGCTCCTACAATGAGCAGTTCTTC.

A word on this clonotype: This may be a read error: a much more frequent sequence differs by one nucleotide. The chain couples TRBV6-5 to TRBJ1-5; D is undetermined. Germline V gives CDR1 MNHEY, CDR2 SVGAGI. CDR3 length: 16 amino acids. V was trimmed by 2 bases and J by 3 bases, leaving 14 bases between them. The CDR3 reads CASSYEIGQTNQPQHF. In nucleotides, the CDR3 is TGTGCCAGCAGTTACGAGATCGGGCAGACCAATCAGCCCCAGCATTTT.

This clonotype was counted at least ten times. Relative to the germline gene, one junction end is altered; a read error may explain this. The V gene is TRBV11-3, the J gene TRBJ1-3; D gene unclear. The length of the CDR3 is 13 residues. Germline V gives CDR1 SGHNT, CDR2 YENEEA. The CDR3: CASSARTGNTIYF. The CDR3 nucleotides are TGTGCCAGCAGCGCTCGGACTGGGAACACCATATATTTT.

This clonotype was observed many times. The V gene is TRBV6-1, the J gene TRBJ1-6; D is uncertain. V was trimmed by 1 base and J by 4 bases, leaving 8 bases between them. CDR3 length: 15 amino acids. Germline lookup yields CDR1 MNHNS and CDR2 SASEGT. In DNA, the CDR3 is TGTGCCAGCAGTGAAGGGACGGGTTATAATTCACCCCTCCACTTT. As protein: CASSEGTGYNSPLHF.

This clonotype was detected only a few times. V gene TRBV5-1 combines with J gene TRBJ2-7; D is possibly TRBD2 (6 bases). Germline V gene sequence: CDR1 SGHRS, CDR2 YFSETQ. Between the trimmed V and J ends, which lost 0 bases and 5 bases, there was a span of 24 bases. CDR3 length equals 18 residues. CDR3 coding DNA: TGCGCCAGCAGCTTGGACGGGGGTTCTTCCGCCCACTTGGACGAGCAGTACTTC. It yields the protein CASSLDGGSSAHLDEQYF.

The gene calls are TRBV3-1 and TRBJ2-5; D gene uncertain. V was trimmed by 2 bases and J by 4 bases, leaving 5 bases between them. Germline CDR1 and CDR2: LGHDT and YNNKEL (reference sequence). The CDR3 is 12 residues long. CDR3 nucleotides: TGTGCCAGCAGCCAACTGCCAGAGACCCAGTACTTC. It translates to CASSQLPETQYF.

The rearrangement links TRBV28 to TRBJ1-2; TRBD1 aligns across 8 bases. After removal of 2 bases from V and 4 bases from J, the junction contained 12 bases not matched to a gene. The CDR3 has 17 amino acids. CDR1 and CDR2 (germline): MDHEN, SYDVKM. CDR3 amino acids: CASSLAELDRALYGYTF. For the CDR3, the DNA is TGTGCCAGCAGTTTAGCCGAGTTGGACAGGGCCCTCTATGGCTACACCTTC.

This clonotype was recorded at least ten times. This chain uses TRBV12-3 or TRBV12-4 with TRBJ1-4, with TRBD1 identical over 8 bases. The CDR3 is 15 residues long. V lost 4 bases and J lost 5; bases outside the gene matches: 6. CDR3 amino acids: CASSYTGQGNEKLFF. CDR3 nucleotide sequence: TGTGCCAGCAGTTACACAGGACAGGGCAATGAAAAACTGTTTTTT.

This clonotype appeared a few times. Written as DNA, the CDR3 is TGTGCCAGCAGCCAAGATATGGCGGGGGATACGCAGTATTTT. The encoded protein is CASSQDMAGDTQYF. The chain is built from TRBV14 and TRBJ2-3, with D maybe TRBD2 (6 bases). Germline V gene lookup returns CDR1 SGHDN and CDR2 FVKESK. The CDR3 is 14 residues long. V was shortened by 0 bases and J by 6 bases, with 10 bases between the two germline ends.

This clonotype was found many times. The V and J genes are TRBV20-1 and TRBJ2-1; possible D gene TRBD2, 5 bases. Trimming shortened V by 6 bases and J by 4 bases, and 13 bases separated the two germline ends. The germline CDR1 and CDR2 sequences are DFQATT and SNEGSKA (reference sequence). This CDR3 spans 13 amino acids. DNA of the CDR3: TGCAGTGCCTCCGGGAAGGGTTACAATGAGCAGTTCTTC. Translating it yields CSASGKGYNEQFF.

J is TRBJ1-3 and V is TRBV9; no firm D call. V dropped 0 bases and J dropped 0 bases, with 13 bases sitting between them. The CDR3 is 17 residues long. Germline V lookup: CDR1 SGDLS, CDR2 YYNGEE. This chain's CDR3 is CASSVGGGTYSGNTIYF. The CDR3 DNA reads TGTGCCAGCAGCGTAGGTGGAGGAACATACTCTGGAAACACCATATATTTT.

This clonotype was recorded many times. The chain joins TRBV28 to TRBJ2-7, with D unclear. The CDR3 extends over 12 amino acids. The V gene's germline CDR1 is MDHEN and CDR2 SYDVKM. V was clipped by 4 bases and J by 7 bases, with 11 bases between them. CDR3 nucleotide sequence: TGTGCCAGCAGTTCCAGCTTAAGGGAGCAGTACTTC. This encodes CASSSSLREQYF.

There are a few counts of this clonotype. The V and J genes are TRBV20-1 and TRBJ2-7, with D perhaps matching TRBD1 (6 bases). CDR3 size: 12 residues. Germline values: CDR1 DFQATT, CDR2 SNEGSKA (reference sequence). V was cut by 5 bases and J by 3 bases, with 11 bases left in between. The CDR3 loop reads CSAPRDNYEQYF. CDR3 sequence (DNA): TGCAGTGCTCCCCGGGACAACTACGAGCAGTACTTC.

This clonotype was detected ten times or more. This chain joins TRBV2 and TRBJ1-4, with D hard to call. The germline V gene has CDR1 SNHLY and CDR2 FYNNEI. The CDR3 runs 16 residues. V was shortened by 0 bases and J by 5 bases, with 13 bases between the two germline ends. The CDR3 spells CASSEAQGMGNEKLFF. The CDR3 DNA is TGTGCCAGCAGTGAAGCGCAAGGGATGGGGAATGAAAAACTGTTTTTT.

The sample holds many counts of this clonotype. This rearrangement joins TRBV6-1 to TRBJ1-1; 9 bases fit TRBD1. Germline CDR1 and CDR2: MNHNS and SASEGT. The CDR3 is 16 residues long. After removal of 8 bases from V and 1 base from J, the junction contained 11 bases not matched to a gene. The CDR3 sequence is CASRTQGAVRNTEAFF. The DNA of the CDR3 is TGTGCCAGCCGAACACAGGGGGCAGTTCGGAACACTGAAGCTTTCTTT.

This clonotype was observed a few times. The chain employs TRBV6-1 and TRBJ1-2; tentative D call: TRBD1 (5 bases). Trimming stripped 5 bases from V and 1 base from J, with 17 bases between. Germline V gene lookup returns CDR1 MNHNS and CDR2 SASEGT. The CDR3 is 16 amino acids. CDR3 coding DNA: TGTGCCAGCAGTCAGGGCCGCCGGGGCTATAACTATGGCTACACCTTC. As protein: CASSQGRRGYNYGYTF.